This TCR beta chain originates from a study of CD8 T cells in Susac syndrome. Germline V gene data show CDR1 as SGHNT and CDR2 as YYREEE (reference sequence). The CDR3 consists of 18 residues. Trimming took 2 bases from V and 3 from J; bases not matched to a gene: 6. TCR beta sequencing was performed on blood CD8+ and CD4+ T cells. There are a few counts of this clonotype. RNA was extracted with the RNeasy kit, and a quantity of about 0.45 to 1 ug was reverse transcribed using random hexamers. TCRdb analysed the immunoSEQ multiplex PCR reads with MiXCR anew, one entry per CDR3 protein. There are more than 40,000 distinct CDR3 sequences in the sample; more than 85% occur only once, and 0.5% to 0.55% lies in the top ten.

This sequence was found in a human donor in good health. The V gene is TRBV5-4, the J gene TRBJ2-6; 12 bases fit TRBD2. Source material: CD8+ T cells from PBMCs. The CDR3 sequence: CASSFALAGGYGANVLTF. The CDR3 bases are TGTGCCAGCAGCTTTGCCCTAGCGGGAGGGTATGGGGCCAACGTCCTGACTTTC.